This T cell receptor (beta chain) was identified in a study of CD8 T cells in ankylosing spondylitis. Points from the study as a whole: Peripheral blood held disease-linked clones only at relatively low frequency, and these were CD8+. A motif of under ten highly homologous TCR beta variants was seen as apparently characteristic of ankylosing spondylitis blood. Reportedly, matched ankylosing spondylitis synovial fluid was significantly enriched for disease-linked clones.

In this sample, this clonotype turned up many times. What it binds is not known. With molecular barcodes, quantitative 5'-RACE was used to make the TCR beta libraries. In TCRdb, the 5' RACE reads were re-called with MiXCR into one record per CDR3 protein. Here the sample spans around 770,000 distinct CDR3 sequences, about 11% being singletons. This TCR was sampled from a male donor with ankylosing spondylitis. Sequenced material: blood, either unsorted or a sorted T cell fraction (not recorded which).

CDR3 residues: CSARVFARKGYNEQFF. The CDR3 coding sequence is TGCAGTGCTAGGGTCTTCGCCAGGAAGGGGTACAATGAGCAGTTCTTC. V gene TRBV20-1 combines with J gene TRBJ2-1; tentatively, D is TRBD1 (5 bases). Trimming cost V 3 bases and J 4 bases, with 19 bases left between them. Germline CDR1 is DFQATT and CDR2 is SNEGSKA (reference sequence). The CDR3 loop spans 16 amino acids.